The TCR beta chain described here comes from a study of blood T cell repertoires in COVID-19. Across the study: The origin of the acute and convalescent COVID-19 samples was the United States, Italy and Spain.

Assay: immunoSEQ multiplex PCR; the TCRdb copy retains only in-frame clones and omits some. Of around 340,000 clones in the sample, 88% were seen once. This CDR3 is built from 19 residues. Trimming cost V 5 bases and J 3 bases; bases outside gene matches: 20. The germline V gene has CDR1 SGHAT and CDR2 FQNNGV. This clone was seen just once. The receptor's source is a woman under 40 who had been exposed to COVID-19. Sequencing input: PBMCs or T cells enriched from blood (not recorded which). The V call is TRBV11-2, the J call TRBJ2-3, with 7 nucleotides matching TRBD2. CDR3 bases: TGTGCCAGCAGCACCCGCGAGTGGGCGGGAGCGGGTATAACAGATACGCAGTATTTT. This codes for CASSTREWAGAGITDTQYF.